The 26 T cell receptor beta chains presented below share a single source sample, sequenced in a study of vaccination effects on CD4 cells after COVID-19. Only in-frame clones appear in the TCRdb table, and some are missing; sequencing was by immunoSEQ multiplex PCR. Here the sample spans roughly 48,000 clones, 67% being singletons. Once cultured for 10 to 11 days, the cells underwent separation to obtain CD4+ T cells. What these receptors recognize is not known. Sequenced material: CD4+ T cells from PBMCs cultured without peptide, taken before COVID-19 vaccination. The origin of the receptors is a human donor who received a COVID-19 vaccine.

The V call is TRBV12-5, the J call TRBJ2-3; D uncertain. Trimming cost V 2 bases and J 1 base, with 13 bases left between them. The germline V gene has CDR1 LGHNT and CDR2 FRNRAP. CDR3 size: 16 residues. CDR3 sequence: CASGLSVRAGTDTQYF. Written as DNA, the CDR3 is TGTGCTAGTGGTTTGAGCGTACGGGCCGGCACAGATACGCAGTATTTT.

The chain recombines TRBV7-2 with TRBJ1-5, with D perhaps matching TRBD1 (5 bases). The CDR3 is 19 amino acids. Per germline, CDR1 SGHTA and CDR2 FQGNSA. Trimming removed 7 bases at V and 2 bases at J, with 27 bases between. CDR3 residues: CASTPKPKQVAPGNQPQHF. CDR3 DNA sequence: TGTGCCAGCACCCCAAAACCCAAACAGGTGGCGCCCGGCAATCAGCCCCAGCATTTT.

The chain links TRBV30 to TRBJ1-2; D possibly corresponds to TRBD1 (5 bases). The CDR3 extends over 14 amino acids. Germline V gene data show CDR1 as GTSNPN and CDR2 as SVGIG (reference sequence). Trimming stripped 3 bases from V and 8 bases from J, with 19 bases between. DNA of the CDR3: TGTGCCTGGAGCCCGGGACCTATAAAGTCGGGCTACACCTTC. Protein sequence: CAWSPGPIKSGYTF.

This rearrangement joins TRBV19 to TRBJ2-1; 8 bases agree with TRBD2. V gave up 5 bases and J gave up 4 bases; unmatched junction bases: 10. Looked up from germline, CDR1 is LNHDA and CDR2 is SQIVND (reference sequence). This CDR3 comprises 16 residues. CDR3 amino acids: CASSEGPGLEYNEQFF. For the CDR3, the DNA is TGTGCCAGTAGTGAAGGGCCGGGACTAGAATACAATGAGCAGTTCTTC.

The chain links TRBV7-8 to TRBJ1-2; 11 nucleotides line up with TRBD1. Unmatched junction bases numbered 4, after V lost 5 bases and J lost 2 bases. Per the germline V gene, CDR1 is SGHVS and CDR2 is FQNEAQ. This CDR3 has 15 amino acids. CDR3 DNA: TGTGCCAGCAGCCCTTGGACAGGGGGCAACTATGGCTACACCTTC. The encoded protein is CASSPWTGGNYGYTF. Variable domain in full (rest from reference TRBV7-8 and TRBJ1-2): GAGVSQSPRYKVAKRGQDVALRCDPISGHVSLFWYQQALGQGPEFLTYFQNEAQLDKSGLPSDRFFAERPEGSVSTLKIQRTQQEDSAVYLCASSPWTGGNYGYTFGSGTRLTVV.

CDR3 nucleotide sequence: TGTGCCAGCAGACAAAATGAGGCTATAGGCAATGAGCAGTTCTTC. The encoded protein is CASRQNEAIGNEQFF. The V gene is TRBV28, the J gene TRBJ2-1; D unresolved. Germline CDR1 and CDR2: MDHEN and SYDVKM. The CDR3 loop spans 15 amino acids. Trimming took off 6 bases at V and 6 bases at J, with 18 bases between the two ends.

The V gene is TRBV6-5, the J gene TRBJ1-6; D call uncertain. The CDR3 runs to 12 residues. Germline V CDR1 and CDR2: MNHEY, SVGAGI. V gave up 6 bases and J gave up 12 bases, with 12 bases separating them. The CDR3 bases are TGTGCCAGCAGCCTCCCTAAATTACCCCTCCACTTT. This sequence encodes CASSLPKLPLHF.

V and J are TRBV4-2 and TRBJ2-5, with 8 positions matching TRBD2. Unmatched junction bases numbered 11, after V lost 0 bases and J lost 5 bases. This CDR3 has 17 amino acids. CDR1 is LGHNA, CDR2 YNFKEQ, per germline. The CDR3 sequence: CASSQEASAGGGETQYF. The CDR3 DNA reads as TGTGCCAGCAGCCAAGAAGCGTCGGCGGGGGGAGGTGAGACCCAGTACTTC.

This chain connects TRBV25-1 to TRBJ1-4; 7 nucleotides match TRBD1. Germline loops: CDR1 MGHDK, CDR2 SYGVNS. The CDR3 spans 14 residues. After removal of 6 bases from V and 3 bases from J, the junction contained 4 bases not matched to a gene. The CDR3 is CASSFTGANEKLFF. The DNA for the CDR3 is TGTGCCAGCAGCTTTACAGGGGCTAATGAAAAACTGTTTTTT.

Ten or more counts support this clone. The V and J genes are TRBV20-1 and TRBJ2-7; the D gene could be TRBD1 or TRBD2 (5 bases each). V was cut by 4 bases and J by 6 bases, with 10 bases left in between. Germline CDR1 reads DFQATT; CDR2 reads SNEGSKA (reference sequence). The CDR3 loop spans 11 amino acids. The CDR3 bases are TGCAGTGCTAATCAGGGAGTCGAGCAGTACTTC. The encoded protein is CSANQGVEQYF.

The rearrangement joins TRBV5-1 to TRBJ1-2; 8 bases map to TRBD1. CDR3 size: 13 residues. Trimming at V came to 4 bases and at J to 4 bases, leaving 3 bases not matched to a gene. Germline V CDR1 and CDR2: SGHRS, YFSETQ. CDR3 sequence: CASSRTGSYGYTF. In nucleotides, the CDR3 is TGCGCCAGCAGCAGGACAGGGTCCTATGGCTACACCTTC.

This sequence joins TRBV4-3 and TRBJ1-1, with 11 bases aligning to TRBD1. The V gene end was trimmed by 3 bases and the J gene end by 1 base; junction bases not matched to a gene: 1. The CDR3 is 15 residues long. Looked up from germline, CDR1 is LGHNA and CDR2 is YSLEER. CDR3 nucleotides: TGCGCCAGCAGCCAGGGGACAGGGGGGAACACTGAAGCTTTCTTT. Its protein is CASSQGTGGNTEAFF.

The genes are TRBV13 and TRBJ1-3, with D unresolved. V lost 1 base to trimming and J lost 0 bases, with 7 bases between them. The CDR3 totals 15 residues. Per the germline V gene, CDR1 is PRHDT and CDR2 is FYEKMQ (reference sequence). The CDR3 is CASSLAWSSGNTIYF. The CDR3, as DNA: TGTGCCAGCAGCTTAGCGTGGAGCTCTGGAAACACCATATATTTT.

The V and J genes are TRBV7-8 and TRBJ2-5, with 13 bases lining up with TRBD2. Germline V gene sequence: CDR1 SGHVS, CDR2 FQNEAQ. The CDR3 has 16 amino acids. With V trimmed by 2 bases and J by 4 bases, 4 bases remained unmatched. The DNA of the CDR3 is TGTGCCAGCAGCTTAACTAGCGGGGGGGCGTTAGAGACCCAGTACTTC. This encodes CASSLTSGGALETQYF.

The chain is built from TRBV28 and TRBJ2-7; 7 bases align to TRBD2. The J segment lost 6 bases and the V segment lost 7 bases, leaving 15 bases of the junction unmatched. The CDR3 extends over 15 amino acids. Germline CDR1 reads MDHEN; CDR2 reads SYDVKM. CDR3 DNA sequence: TGTGCCAGCATTACTAGCGAGGGAGGAAGGCCCGAGCAGTACTTC. It specifies CASITSEGGRPEQYF.

This clone has only one observation. This CDR3 is CASSVNRALNTGELFF. In DNA form, the CDR3 reads TGTGCCAGCAGTGTCAACCGGGCCTTAAACACCGGGGAGCTGTTTTTT. The genes are TRBV27 and TRBJ2-2; unclear D gene. Germline V gene sequence: CDR1 MNHEY, CDR2 SMNVEV (reference sequence). V dropped 5 bases and J dropped 2 bases, with 15 bases sitting between them. The CDR3 covers 16 residues.

The rearrangement uses TRBV12-3 or TRBV12-4 and TRBJ2-7; the D gene is possibly TRBD2 (6 bases). Trimming pared 6 bases from V and 3 bases from J, leaving 12 bases between. The CDR3 loop spans 13 amino acids. The CDR3 bases are TGTGCCAGCAGCCGGGACTCCTTCTACGAGCAGTACTTC. As protein: CASSRDSFYEQYF.

The J gene is TRBJ1-3, the V gene TRBV7-3, with D hard to call. The CDR3 extends over 13 amino acids. Germline-derived CDR1 and CDR2 are SGHTA and FQGTGA. Trimming cost V 1 base and J 4 bases, with 5 bases left between them. The CDR3, as DNA: TGTGCCAGCAGCTTAAGGCGGGGAAACACCATATATTTT. The encoded protein is CASSLRRGNTIYF.

This sequence joins TRBV6-5 and TRBJ2-3; 8 positions match TRBD2. Germline V gene lookup returns CDR1 MNHEY and CDR2 SVGAGI. Unmatched junction bases numbered 5, after V lost 5 bases and J lost 4 bases. The CDR3 totals 14 residues. DNA for the CDR3: TGTGCCAGCAGTCGGACTAGCACCTCAGATACGCAGTATTTT. Residues: CASSRTSTSDTQYF.

V gene TRBV7-2 combines with J gene TRBJ1-2; possible D gene TRBD1, 5 bases. The CDR3 is 13 residues long. Trimming cost V 2 bases and J 8 bases, with 12 bases left between them. Germline V CDR1 and CDR2: SGHTA, FQGNSA. CDR3 bases: TGTGCCAGCAGCTTAACTGCAGGGAACGGCTACACCTTC. Protein: CASSLTAGNGYTF.

This clone was detected a few times. The CDR3 bases are TGTGCCAGCAGCGTAGAGGGACAGGGGGCAAACACCATATATTTT. Amino acids: CASSVEGQGANTIYF. V usage is TRBV9 and J usage is TRBJ1-3, with 12 bases lining up with TRBD1. Germline-derived CDR1 and CDR2 are SGDLS and YYNGEE. The CDR3 runs to 15 residues. The V gene end was trimmed by 0 bases and the J gene end by 6 bases; junction bases not matched to a gene: 1.

To note about this clone: A junction boundary mismatches the germline segment, possibly from a read error. Other nucleotide sequences from this sample produce the same CDR3. The chain couples TRBV7-8 to TRBJ1-2, with 9 bases that match TRBD1. This CDR3 is 18 amino acids long. Germline CDR1 SGHVS, CDR2 FQNEAQ. Here the CDR3 reads CASSPRGRQGVKDYGYTF. The CDR3, as DNA: TGTGCCAGCAGCCCGAGAGGGCGACAGGGGGTAAAAGACTATGGCTATACCTTC.

The chain carries TRBV5-5 and TRBJ2-7; 10 bases fit TRBD2. The germline V gene encodes CDR1 SGHKS and CDR2 YYEKEE (reference sequence). V lost 1 base to trimming and J lost 3 bases; unmatched junction nucleotides: 10. This CDR3 region has 17 residues. CDR3 nucleotides: TGTGCCAGCAGCTTGAGAAGCGGGGGGGCCAATAGCTACGAGCAGTACTTC. It is translated as CASSLRSGGANSYEQYF.

V usage is TRBV6-5 and J usage is TRBJ1-6; D may be TRBD1 (6 bases). CDR3 length: 14 amino acids. V lost 3 bases and J 5 bases, leaving 8 bases between the germline ends. The germline gives CDR1 MNHEY, CDR2 SVGAGI. The CDR3 sequence: CASSYRTDNSPLHF. As DNA, the CDR3 is TGTGCCAGCAGTTATAGGACAGATAATTCACCCCTCCACTTT.

The chain is built from TRBV3-1 (or the pseudogene TRBV3-2) and TRBJ2-1, with D tentatively TRBD1 (5 bases). Trimming took 1 base from V and 6 from J, leaving 13 bases between them. Per germline, CDR1 LGHDT and CDR2 YNNKEL (reference sequence). This CDR3 contains 15 residues. The CDR3 loop is CASSQGGPGINEQFF. CDR3 DNA sequence: TGTGCCAGCAGCCAAGGTGGTCCAGGGATCAATGAGCAGTTCTTC.

V gene TRBV5-6 combines with J gene TRBJ1-6; TRBD1 might be the D (6 bases). The CDR3 covers 15 residues. From germline, CDR1 is SGHDT and CDR2 YYEEEE. V dropped 1 base and J dropped 5 bases, with 10 bases sitting between them. The CDR3 bases are TGTGCCAGCAGCTTGAGGGGGGGGGATAATTCACCCCTCCACTTT. Its translation is CASSLRGGDNSPLHF.